This T cell receptor beta chain was profiled in a study of a mutant IDH1 vaccine in newly diagnosed glioma. In the study overall: Of treated patients, approximately 60% were men and approximately 40% women, averaging about 40 years. Points from the study as a whole: Alterations occurring in top peripheral T cell clonotypes seemed unrelated to pseudoprogression.

Some clones are missing from TCRdb's copy, which holds only in-frame ones; the method was immunoSEQ multiplex PCR. The profile shows tens of thousands of clones, 82% of them singletons. CDR1 is SGHRS and CDR2 is YFSETQ in the germline V gene. This CDR3 is built from 15 residues. V shed 0 bases and J shed 7 bases, with 11 bases lying between them. Comment on this clone: Its target is unknown.

Time point indicated: week 47, end of study. Vaccine doses each comprised 300 ug of mutant IDH1 20-mer peptide, with topical imiquimod. This TCR derives from a man aged 18 to 29 with glioma. Some clones in this sample may be carry-over from other donors' samples. The V gene is TRBV5-1, the J gene TRBJ1-6, with D unclear. This material consisted of PBMCs, taken from a glioma patient whose treatment included an IDH1 peptide vaccine. The CDR3 DNA reads as TGCGCCAGCAGCTTGGGGGGTATAAGGAATTCACCCCTCCACTTT. Protein sequence: CASSLGGIRNSPLHF.